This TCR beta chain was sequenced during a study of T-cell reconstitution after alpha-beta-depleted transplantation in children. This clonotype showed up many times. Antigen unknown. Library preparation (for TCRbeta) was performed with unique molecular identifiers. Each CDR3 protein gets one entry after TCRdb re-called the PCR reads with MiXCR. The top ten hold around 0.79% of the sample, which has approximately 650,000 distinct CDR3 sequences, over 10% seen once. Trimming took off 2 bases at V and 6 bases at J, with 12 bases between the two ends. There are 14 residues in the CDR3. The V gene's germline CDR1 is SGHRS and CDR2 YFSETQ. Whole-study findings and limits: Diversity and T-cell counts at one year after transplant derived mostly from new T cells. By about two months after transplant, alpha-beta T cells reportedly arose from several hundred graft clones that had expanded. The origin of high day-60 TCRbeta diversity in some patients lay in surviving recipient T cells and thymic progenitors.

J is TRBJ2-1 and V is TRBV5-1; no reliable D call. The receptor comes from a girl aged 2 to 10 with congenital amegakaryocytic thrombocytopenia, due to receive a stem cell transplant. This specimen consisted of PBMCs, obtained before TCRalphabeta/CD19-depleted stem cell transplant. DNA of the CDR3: TGCGCCAGCAGCTTTCGATCCAGTCCCAATGAGCAGTTCTTC. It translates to CASSFRSSPNEQFF.